Given below is one T cell receptor (beta chain) in context. The entry originates in a study of blood T cell repertoires in COVID-19. In the study overall: There were acute and convalescent COVID-19 samples, and they came from the United States, Italy and Spain. From T cells, B-cell-depleted T cells, or PBMCs came the material, which was cDNA or gDNA.

Method: immunoSEQ multiplex PCR; TCRdb's copy keeps in-frame clones and lacks some. The sample lists 160,000 or so clones, approximately 81% occurring once. The germline gives CDR1 SGHNT, CDR2 YENEEA. V was trimmed by 5 bases and J by 2 bases, leaving 8 bases between them. This CDR3 has 13 amino acids. This chain links TRBV11-3 with TRBJ2-3, with a tentative D call TRBD1 (5 bases). Sequencing used PBMCs or T cells enriched from blood (not recorded which). The origin of this receptor is a man aged 60-69 years who had recovered from COVID-19. CDR3 DNA: TGTGCCAGCAGCCCGACAGTCACAGATACGCAGTATTTT. Translation: CASSPTVTDTQYF.